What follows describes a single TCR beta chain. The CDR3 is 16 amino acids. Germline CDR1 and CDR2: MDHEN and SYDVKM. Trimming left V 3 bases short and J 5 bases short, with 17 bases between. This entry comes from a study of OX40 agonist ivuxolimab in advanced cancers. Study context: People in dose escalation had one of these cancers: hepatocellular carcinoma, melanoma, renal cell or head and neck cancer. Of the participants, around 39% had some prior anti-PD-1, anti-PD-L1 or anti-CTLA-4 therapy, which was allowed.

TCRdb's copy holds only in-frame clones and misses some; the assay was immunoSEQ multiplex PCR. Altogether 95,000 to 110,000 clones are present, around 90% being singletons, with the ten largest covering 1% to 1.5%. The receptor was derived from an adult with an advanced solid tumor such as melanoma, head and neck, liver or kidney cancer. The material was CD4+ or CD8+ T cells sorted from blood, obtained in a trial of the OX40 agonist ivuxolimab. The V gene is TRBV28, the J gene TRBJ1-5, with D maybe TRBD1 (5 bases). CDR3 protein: CASSFPPGADHQPQHF. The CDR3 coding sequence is TGTGCCAGCAGTTTCCCCCCCGGGGCAGACCATCAGCCCCAGCATTTT.